The 20 T cell receptor beta chains given below trace back to one sample, sequenced in a study of PD-L1 blockade in urothelial cancer. Documented time point: pretreatment peripheral blood. The table came from immunoSEQ multiplex PCR; TCRdb's copy has only in-frame clones and leaves some out. The table includes fewer than 80,000 clones, under 90% detected once. Sequences were derived from PBMCs, sampled around atezolizumab (anti-PD-L1) treatment. These receptor sequences come from a man aged 65-85 years with urothelial cancer.

This clone was detected only a few times. V gene TRBV7-9 combines with J gene TRBJ2-7, with D perhaps matching TRBD1 (5 bases). V lost 5 bases and J 6 bases, leaving 8 bases between the germline ends. This CDR3 region has 11 residues. Germline values: CDR1 SEHNR, CDR2 FQNEAQ (reference sequence). CDR3 protein: CASSAGFEQYF. Here the CDR3 DNA reads TGTGCCAGCAGCGCAGGGTTCGAGCAGTACTTC. Using reference TRBV7-9 and TRBJ2-7 for the parts outside the CDR3, the full variable domain is DTGVSQNPRHKITKRGQNVTFRCDPISEHNRLYWYRQTLGQGPEFLTYFQNEAQLEKSRLLSDRFSAERPKGSFSTLEIQRTEQGDSAMYLCASSAGFEQYFGPGTRLTVT.

The chain is built from TRBV13 and TRBJ1-4, with no clear D. Per the germline V gene, CDR1 is PRHDT and CDR2 is FYEKMQ (reference sequence). The CDR3 length is 16 residues. Trimming pared 5 bases from V and 0 bases from J, leaving 13 bases between. The CDR3 DNA sequence: TGTGCCAGCAGCCACGGGATGGACCCAACTAATGAAAAACTGTTTTTT. This translates into CASSHGMDPTNEKLFF.

The chain is built from TRBV5-1 and TRBJ2-2; 11 positions agree with TRBD1. Germline loops: CDR1 SGHRS, CDR2 YFSETQ. The J segment lost 5 bases and the V segment lost 4 bases, leaving 7 bases of the junction unmatched. This CDR3 has 16 residues. Here the CDR3 reads CASSPGQGGWTGELFF. The CDR3 region has the DNA TGCGCCAGCAGCCCGGGACAGGGGGGATGGACCGGGGAGCTGTTTTTT.

This chain connects TRBV29-1 to TRBJ2-1, with 8 bases fitting TRBD2. With V trimmed by 2 bases and J by 4 bases, 4 bases remained unmatched. The length of the CDR3 is 14 residues. The germline CDR1 and CDR2 sequences are SQVTM and ANQGSEA. In DNA, the CDR3 is TGCAGCGTTGAAACCCCTAGCGGGTACAATGAGCAGTTCTTC. It specifies CSVETPSGYNEQFF.

The V and J genes are TRBV19 and TRBJ1-5; TRBD1 is a possible D gene (5 bases). The ends were cut back, 3 bases at V and 6 bases at J, with 12 bases in the middle. The germline gives CDR1 LNHDA, CDR2 SQIVND (reference sequence). The CDR3 has 14 residues. DNA for the CDR3: TGTGCCAGTAGTATCGTGCAGGGTGGTCAGCCCCAGCATTTT. Amino acid sequence: CASSIVQGGQPQHF.

The V gene is TRBV6-5, the J gene TRBJ1-3, with 7 bases fitting TRBD1. V shed 6 bases and J 4 bases; nucleotides not matched to a gene: 6. The CDR3 loop spans 14 amino acids. Germline values: CDR1 MNHEY, CDR2 SVGAGI. The CDR3 sequence is CASRSDRVGNTIYF. CDR3 nucleotides: TGTGCCAGCAGAAGCGACAGGGTCGGAAACACCATATATTTT.

This chain links TRBV5-1 with TRBJ2-1; D gene unclear. This CDR3 has 12 amino acids. V dropped 3 bases and J dropped 8 bases, with 9 bases sitting between them. Germline lookup yields CDR1 SGHRS and CDR2 YFSETQ. The CDR3 bases are TGCGCCAGCAGCTCTGACTTCGATGAGCAGTTCTTC. Translated: CASSSDFDEQFF.

The V and J genes are TRBV2 and TRBJ1-1, with a possible D match to TRBD1 (6 bases). V was trimmed by 2 bases and J by 3 bases, leaving 19 bases between them. Per germline, CDR1 SNHLY and CDR2 FYNNEI. The CDR3 is made up of 17 amino acids. CDR3 sequence: CASSELGAFTPDTEAFF. The CDR3 DNA reads TGTGCCAGCAGTGAACTGGGGGCGTTTACCCCCGACACTGAAGCTTTCTTT.

The J gene is TRBJ2-5, the V gene TRBV14, with D perhaps TRBD1 (6 bases). V lost 1 base to trimming and J lost 3 bases, with 21 bases between them. This CDR3 comprises 18 residues. The germline gives CDR1 SGHDN, CDR2 FVKESK. Here the CDR3 DNA reads TGTGCCAGCAGCCAAGTTGGCTTTGTGACAGGTCTAAAAGAGACCCAGTACTTC. This translates into CASSQVGFVTGLKETQYF.

The chain links TRBV9 to TRBJ2-5, with TRBD1 matching over 7 bases. CDR3 size: 14 residues. CDR1 SGDLS and CDR2 YYNGEE come from the germline V gene. The V segment lost 0 bases and the J segment 1 base; nucleotides outside the gene matches: 0. This CDR3 is CASSVGQGQETQYF. The CDR3 region has the DNA TGTGCCAGCAGCGTAGGACAGGGCCAAGAGACCCAGTACTTC.

The chain is built from TRBV19 and TRBJ1-2; no reliable D call. The V gene lost 6 bases and the J gene lost 6 bases, with 8 bases spanning the gap. CDR3 length: 11 residues. The germline V gene encodes CDR1 LNHDA and CDR2 SQIVND (reference sequence). The CDR3 region has the DNA TGTGCCAGTAGGACGGGAGATGGCTACACCTTC. Translating it yields CASRTGDGYTF.

V gene TRBV4-1 combines with J gene TRBJ2-6, with D perhaps TRBD1 (6 bases). Germline V gives CDR1 MGHRA, CDR2 YSYEKL. CDR3 length: 17 amino acids. Trimming took 4 bases from V and 0 from J, leaving 13 bases between them. CDR3 sequence: CASSRGQLLSGANVLTF. CDR3 coding DNA: TGCGCCAGCAGCCGAGGACAGCTACTCTCTGGGGCCAACGTCCTGACTTTC.

This chain connects TRBV19 to TRBJ1-1; 8 nucleotides match TRBD1. This CDR3 has 15 residues. CDR1 is LNHDA, CDR2 SQIVND, per germline (reference sequence). V was clipped by 3 bases and J by 4 bases; unmatched bases: 7. CDR3: CASSIGTGRGTEAFF. CDR3 coding DNA: TGTGCCAGTAGTATCGGGACAGGTCGTGGCACTGAAGCTTTCTTT.

V is TRBV6-4 and J is TRBJ2-3, with 9 bases fitting TRBD1. J gave up 6 bases and V 8 bases, and 6 bases lay outside the gene matches. This CDR3 has 13 residues. Germline CDR1 and CDR2: MRHNA and SNTAGT. The CDR3 nucleotides read TGTGCCAGCGCCGAACAGGGGGCGGATACGCAGTATTTT. It codes for CASAEQGADTQYF.

This clone came up a few times. V gene TRBV6-5 combines with J gene TRBJ1-1; 7 nucleotides line up with TRBD1. Germline trimming cut 4 bases from V and 2 bases from J; bases unmatched to any gene: 10. The CDR3 length is 16 residues. CDR1 and CDR2 (germline): MNHEY, SVGAGI. As DNA, the CDR3 is TGTGCCAGCAGTTCCACCCTCGACAGGGCTAACACTGAAGCTTTCTTT. This sequence encodes CASSSTLDRANTEAFF.

The rearrangement joins TRBV19 to TRBJ1-1, with a tentative D call TRBD1 (6 bases). This CDR3 region has 15 residues. Germline V gene sequence: CDR1 LNHDA, CDR2 SQIVND (reference sequence). Trimming removed 4 bases from V and 2 bases from J, with 14 bases in between. In nucleotides, the CDR3 is TGTGCCAGTAGTAAACCCCTGGACAGAAACACTGAAGCTTTCTTT. Its protein product is CASSKPLDRNTEAFF.

This chain joins TRBV14 and TRBJ2-3; TRBD1 matches 9 bases. The J segment lost 4 bases and the V segment lost 3 bases, leaving 5 bases of the junction unmatched. The CDR3 has 15 residues. The V gene's germline CDR1 is SGHDN and CDR2 FVKESK. Here the CDR3 DNA reads TGTGCCAGCAGCCAGACCGGACAGGGGCCAGATACGCAGTATTTT. Translated: CASSQTGQGPDTQYF.

The V and J genes are TRBV7-9 and TRBJ2-4; D is ambiguous. The V end lost 2 bases, the J end lost 0 bases, and 14 bases lay between the germline ends. The CDR3 spans 17 residues. Germline V gene data show CDR1 as SEHNR and CDR2 as FQNEAQ (reference sequence). The CDR3 loop is CASSLTRSVGAKNIQYF. The DNA of the CDR3 is TGTGCCAGCAGCTTAACCAGAAGCGTGGGAGCCAAAAACATTCAGTACTTC.

The genes are TRBV30 and TRBJ2-1, with 7 bases fitting TRBD2. The CDR3 covers 15 residues. J was trimmed by 5 bases and V by 0 bases; bases with no gene match: 7. Germline V CDR1 and CDR2: GTSNPN, SVGIG (reference sequence). The CDR3 nucleotides are TGTGCCTGGAGTGTACCCCGGACTAGTCACAATGAGCAGTTCTTC. The encoded protein is CAWSVPRTSHNEQFF.

This clone was picked up one time. This chain's CDR3 is CAWRDRAAGTQYF. The CDR3 coding sequence is TGTGCCTGGAGAGACAGGGCAGCAGGGACCCAGTACTTC. The chain links TRBV30 to TRBJ2-5, with 7 bases fitting TRBD1. The CDR3 runs to 13 residues. CDR1 GTSNPN and CDR2 SVGIG come from the germline V gene (reference sequence). Trimming cost V 3 bases and J 7 bases; bases outside gene matches: 8.